A selection of T cell receptor beta chains follows, all from one sample in a study of T cell responses to AZD1222 COVID-19 vaccine. Profiled with immunoSEQ multiplex PCR; TCRdb holds only in-frame clones, not every one. The data contain 98,000 or so clones, around 85% of them seen just once; the ten biggest clones take up approximately 14%. Here the sequenced sample was peripheral blood, taken 28 days after the second AZD1222 dose. These receptors were collected from an adult who received the AZD1222 COVID-19 vaccine. The CDR3 runs from the conserved cysteine through the conserved F or W. D genes are given only for firm matches. Where a row states a size, it is once, few, many or the class of an expanded clone; other rows omit it.

v_gene	j_gene	abundance	d_gene	CDR3aa	CDR3nt
TRBV4-3	TRBJ1-4	-	-	CASSQDLGQGNEKLFF	TGCGCCAGCAGCCAAGATCTGGGACAAGGTAATGAAAAACTGTTTTTT
TRBV28	TRBJ2-1	-	-	CASGTLGVHEQFF	TGTGCCAGCGGGACCCTAGGGGTGCATGAGCAGTTCTTC
TRBV19	TRBJ2-5	-	-	CASSIYPGQETQYF	TGTGCCAGTAGTATCTACCCGGGGCAAGAGACCCAGTACTTC
TRBV7-9	TRBJ1-4	medium-sized	-	CASSPPKGELFF	TGTGCCAGCAGCCCCCCCAAGGGGGAACTGTTTTTT
TRBV5-8	TRBJ2-1	-	TRBD2	CASSLGSGRANEQFF	TGTGCCAGCAGCTTGGGTAGCGGGAGGGCCAATGAGCAGTTCTTC
TRBV7-3	TRBJ1-6	-	-	CASSLIWGWSAGESSPLHF	TGTGCCAGCAGCTTAATTTGGGGGTGGTCCGCGGGCGAAAGTTCACCCCTCCACTTT
TRBV9	TRBJ2-7	-	-	CASSRTEAYEQYF	TGTGCCAGCAGCCGGACAGAAGCCTACGAGCAGTACTTC
TRBV27	TRBJ2-1	once	-	CASSLAGLNNEQFF	TGTGCCAGCAGTTTGGCAGGGTTGAACAATGAGCAGTTCTTC
TRBV19	TRBJ2-5	few	-	CASSMQGVETQYF	TGTGCCAGTAGTATGCAGGGAGTAGAGACCCAGTACTTC
TRBV7-2	TRBJ2-5	-	TRBD2	CASSLVAGRVGETQYF	TGTGCCAGCAGCTTAGTAGCGGGTCGGGTGGGGGAGACCCAGTACTTC
TRBV3-1/TRBV3-2	TRBJ2-3	-	-	CASSQQRDTQYF	TGTGCCAGCAGCCAACAGCGCGATACGCAGTATTTT
TRBV10-3	TRBJ1-2	-	-	CAVGTEIYGGYTF	TGTGCCGTGGGGACGGAAATATATGGTGGCTACACCTTC
TRBV19	TRBJ2-7	-	-	CASSIGGGPRGRSYEQYF	TGTGCCAGTAGTATAGGGGGCGGTCCGAGGGGCCGCTCCTACGAGCAGTACTTC
TRBV7-9	TRBJ1-1	few	-	CASSLSRLNTEAFF	TGTGCCAGCAGCCTCTCCCGCCTGAACACTGAAGCTTTCTTT
TRBV7-2	TRBJ2-3	-	-	CASSLGLLGTDTQYF	TGTGCCAGCAGCTTAGGTTTACTCGGGACAGATACGCAGTATTTT
TRBV7-9	TRBJ1-2	-	-	CASSLASGGYTF	TGTGCCAGCAGCTTAGCTTCGGGAGGCTACACCTTC
TRBV3-1/TRBV3-2	TRBJ1-2	few	TRBD1	CASSRGQNYGYTF	TGTGCCAGCAGCCGGGGACAGAACTATGGCTACACCTTC
TRBV27	TRBJ2-7	-	-	CASSLIRNEQYF	TGTGCCAGCAGTTTAATAAGGAACGAGCAGTACTTC
TRBV12-3/TRBV12-4	TRBJ2-1	-	TRBD2	CASRQLAGNEQFF	TGTGCCAGCAGGCAGCTAGCGGGAAATGAGCAGTTCTTC
TRBV5-4	TRBJ1-2	-	TRBD1	CASSGVDRGYGYTF	TGTGCCAGCAGCGGAGTGGACAGGGGCTATGGCTACACCTTC
TRBV6-2/TRBV6-3	TRBJ1-4	-	-	CASSGWAVSPTNEKLFF	TGTGCCAGCAGTGGGTGGGCCGTATCGCCAACTAATGAAAAACTGTTTTTT
TRBV5-1	TRBJ2-4	-	-	CASSLVGASAKNIQYF	TGCGCCAGCAGCTTGGTTGGGGCTTCGGCCAAAAACATTCAGTACTTC
TRBV4-3	TRBJ1-2	-	-	CASSQGSGSLGYTF	TGCGCCAGCAGCCAAGGATCCGGGTCGCTTGGCTACACCTTC
TRBV7-9	TRBJ1-1	-	-	CASSQYDTEAFF	TGTGCCAGCAGCCAATACGACACTGAAGCTTTCTTT
TRBV12-3/TRBV12-4	TRBJ1-1	-	-	CASSLMTNTEAFF	TGTGCCAGCAGTTTAATGACGAACACTGAAGCTTTCTTT
TRBV3-1/TRBV3-2	TRBJ1-3	once	-	CASSQDLGGIGSGNTIYF	TGTGCCAGCAGCCAAGATCTTGGGGGGATAGGATCTGGAAACACCATATATTTT
TRBV3-1/TRBV3-2	TRBJ2-7	-	TRBD2	CASSNRASGGNEQYF	TGTGCCAGCAGCAACAGGGCCTCGGGGGGGAACGAGCAGTACTTC
TRBV2	TRBJ2-5	few	-	CASSARETQYF	TGTGCCAGCAGTGCTCGAGAGACCCAGTACTTC